This TCR beta chain came from a study of shared clonotypes between healthy human individuals. About the study: The donor group consisted of a couple of women and three men, aged 18 to 49.

Trimming shortened V by 0 bases and J by 0 bases, and 6 bases separated the two germline ends. Per the germline V gene, CDR1 is SGHRS and CDR2 is YFSETQ. The CDR3 sequence is 14 residues long. Details on this clone: Other DNA sequences in this sample translate to the same CDR3.

Repertoires were generated with immunoSEQ multiplex PCR, while TCRdb's copy carries only in-frame clones and drops some. The sample comprises 2 million to 3 million clones, 80% to 95% of which are singletons, and approximately 0.37% rests with the top ten. Sequenced: naive CD4+ T cells from PBMCs. Described subset: CD45RA+ positively selected. This receptor was obtained from a man aged 18 to 30 in good health. Some clones in this sample may be carry-over from other donors' samples. The chain employs TRBV5-1 and TRBJ1-1; D is unresolved. DNA of the CDR3: TGCGCCAGCAGCTTGGATTCCTTGAACACTGAAGCTTTCTTT. Protein product: CASSLDSLNTEAFF.